This T cell receptor (beta chain) was profiled in a study of blood T cell repertoires in COVID-19. Participants had their cohort set by participant-reported clinical history. Produced via immunoSEQ multiplex PCR; TCRdb's table is partial and in-frame only. The sample consists of some 250,000 clones, 91% of them appearing once. Germline V gene lookup returns CDR1 SGHAT and CDR2 FQNNGV. V shed 4 bases and J shed 7 bases, with 20 bases lying between them. The CDR3 length is 16 residues. This receptor was identified in a human donor in a cohort exposed to, infected with or recovered from COVID-19 (not recorded which). The donor label of this sample is uncertain. Sequencing was carried out using PBMCs or T cells enriched from blood (not recorded which). This sequence joins TRBV11-2 and TRBJ2-1, with D hard to call. The CDR3 DNA reads TGTGCCAGCAGCTCAAGTGACTCGGCCGGTGGAAATGAGCAGTTCTTC. Residues: CASSSSDSAGGNEQFF.